These 9 T cell receptor beta chains were sequenced from one sample in a study of T cell clonality in common variable immunodeficiency. Profiling relied on immunoSEQ multiplex PCR, and the TCRdb table lists in-frame clones only, not all of them. The sample is made up of tens of thousands of clones, none counted only once. The specimen was peripheral blood mononuclear cells. The receptors derive from a person between 18 and 70 years old in good health.

The table lists this clone with many counts. The read falls 3 residues short of the CDR3 end, and the missing part is taken from the germline J gene. The J gene is TRBJ2-7, the V gene TRBV30; 7 bases are shared with TRBD1. J was trimmed by 4 bases and V by 6 bases; bases with no gene match: 9. Germline V gives CDR1 GTSNPN, CDR2 SVGIG (reference sequence). There are 13 residues in the CDR3. The sequenced CDR3 bases are TGTGCCTGTCTACAGGGGAAGGGATACGAG. Its translation: CACLQGKGYE. The whole CDR3 is CACLQGKGYEQYF.

In its sample, this clone was seen many times. The read is 3 residues too short to cover the CDR3 end, so that end is filled in from the germline J gene. This chain connects TRBV5-1 to TRBJ2-7; 10 bases are shared with TRBD2. Germline-derived CDR1 and CDR2 are SGHRS and YFSETQ. The CDR3 is 15 amino acids. V gave up 0 bases and J gave up 2 bases; unmatched junction bases: 2. The chain's CDR3 is CASSLAAGGAYEQYF. The CDR3 DNA, read in part, is TGCGCCAGCAGCTTGGCAGCGGGAGGGGCCTACGAG.

This clone has at least ten counts. Read coverage stops 3 residues before the CDR3 terminus; the germline J gene supplies the remainder. V is TRBV11-2 and J is TRBJ1-3, with D perhaps TRBD1 (5 bases). There are 14 residues in the CDR3. Germline V gene lookup returns CDR1 SGHAT and CDR2 FQNNGV. V was pared by 4 bases and J by 2 bases, with 9 bases between. CDR3 DNA (partial): TGTGCCAGCAGCTCCGGCAGGGCTGGAAACACC. This codes for CASSSGRAGNT. The CDR3 in full is CASSSGRAGNTIYF.

In its sample, this clone was seen many times. The CDR3 goes on 3 residues after the read ends, and that part is filled in from the germline J gene. The J gene is TRBJ1-2, the V gene TRBV2; 8 bases are a match to TRBD1. Germline CDR1 and CDR2: SNHLY and FYNNEI. This CDR3 spans 13 amino acids. The J segment lost 3 bases and the V segment lost 6 bases, leaving 3 bases of the junction unmatched. CDR3 bases read: TGTGCCAGCAGCCAGGGGGCGGACTATGGC. Protein sequence: CASSQGADYG. The whole CDR3 sequence reads CASSQGADYGYTF. Full variable domain (missing parts from reference TRBV2 and TRBJ1-2): EPEVTQTPSHQVTQMGQEVILRCVPISNHLYFYWYRQILGQKVEFLVSFYNNEISEKSEIFDDQFSVERPDGSNFTLKIRSTKLEDSAMYFCASSQGADYGYTFGSGTRLTVV.

This clone was observed at least ten times. The DNA ends 3 residues before the CDR3 does, and the rest of the CDR3 is filled in from the germline J gene. V usage is TRBV2 and J usage is TRBJ1-2; tentative D call: TRBD1 (5 bases). Per germline, CDR1 SNHLY and CDR2 FYNNEI. Trimming removed 4 bases at V and 6 bases at J, with 15 bases between. The CDR3 runs to 14 residues. Incomplete CDR3 DNA: TGTGCCAGCAGTGGGCAGGGACTAAGGGATGGC. Protein product: CASSGQGLRDG. The whole CDR3 sequence reads CASSGQGLRDGYTF.

Remarks on this clone: The read terminates 3 residues ahead of where the CDR3 ends, so the germline J gene completes it. J is TRBJ1-2 and V is TRBV19, with a weak D call TRBD1 (6 bases). The CDR3 sequence is 16 residues long. From germline, CDR1 is LNHDA and CDR2 SQIVND (reference sequence). The CDR3 sequence: CASSFKQGLSTDTYTF. The covered CDR3 bases are TGTGCCAGTAGTTTCAAACAGGGTCTTAGCACAGATACC.

Many counts were recorded for this clone. The read is 3 residues too short to cover the CDR3 end, so that end is filled in from the germline J gene. This chain connects TRBV20-1 to TRBJ1-1, with a weak D call TRBD1 (6 bases). The germline CDR1 and CDR2 sequences are DFQATT and SNEGSKA (reference sequence). This CDR3 has 13 amino acids. Trimming took 5 bases from V and 1 from J, leaving 11 bases between them. This CDR3 is CSALRDTNTEAFF. CDR3 DNA (partial): TGCAGTGCTCTCCGGGACACGAACACTGAA.

This clone was recorded many times. The read stops 3 residues short of the end of the CDR3; the missing end is completed from the germline J gene. The rearrangement links TRBV19 to TRBJ1-4, with a possible D match to TRBD1 (5 bases). Per the germline V gene, CDR1 is LNHDA and CDR2 is SQIVND (reference sequence). Trimming removed 7 bases at V and 7 bases at J, with 13 bases between. There are 13 residues in the CDR3. Incomplete CDR3 DNA: TGTGCCAGTAAGGGGTCAGGATCTGAAAAA. Protein: CASKGSGSEK. The CDR3 in full is CASKGSGSEKLFF.

This clone occurred many times. Sequencing ends 3 residues short of the CDR3 end; the germline J gene provides the rest. The chain recombines TRBV5-1 with TRBJ1-1, with 7 positions matching TRBD1. The CDR3 contains 15 residues. CDR1 SGHRS and CDR2 YFSETQ come from the germline V gene. The V gene end was trimmed by 1 base and the J gene end by 1 base; junction bases not matched to a gene: 4. CDR3 DNA (partial): TGCGCCAGCAGCTTGCTGACAGGGACGAACACTGAA. It is translated as CASSLLTGTNTE. The whole CDR3 sequence reads CASSLLTGTNTEAFF.